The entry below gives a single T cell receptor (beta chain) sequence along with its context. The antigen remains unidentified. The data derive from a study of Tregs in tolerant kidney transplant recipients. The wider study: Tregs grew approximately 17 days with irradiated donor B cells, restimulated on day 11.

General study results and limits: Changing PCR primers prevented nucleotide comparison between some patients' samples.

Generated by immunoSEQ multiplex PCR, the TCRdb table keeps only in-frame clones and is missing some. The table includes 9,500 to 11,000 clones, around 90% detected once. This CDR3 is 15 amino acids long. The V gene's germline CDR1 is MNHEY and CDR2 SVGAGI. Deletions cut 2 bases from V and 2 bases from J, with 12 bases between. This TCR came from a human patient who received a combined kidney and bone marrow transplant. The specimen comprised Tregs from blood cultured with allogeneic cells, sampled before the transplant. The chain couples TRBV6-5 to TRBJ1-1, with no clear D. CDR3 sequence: CASSYAPRLNTEAFF. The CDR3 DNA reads TGTGCCAGCAGTTACGCTCCGCGACTTAACACTGAAGCTTTCTTT.